These 4 T cell receptor beta chains came from one sample sequenced in a study of T cell responses to AZD1222 COVID-19 vaccine. Generated by immunoSEQ multiplex PCR, the TCRdb table keeps only in-frame clones and is missing some. The table records approximately 170,000 clones, approximately 90% of them present only once. The sequenced sample was peripheral blood, obtained on day 0 of AZD1222 vaccination. These TCRs come from an adult in good health.

The J gene is TRBJ2-2, the V gene TRBV6-5; D is possibly TRBD2 (5 bases). The CDR3 sequence is 15 residues long. CDR1 is MNHEY, CDR2 SVGAGI, per germline. The V end was cut by 3 bases, the J end by 7 bases, with 15 bases between. CDR3 protein: CASSYSADGVGELFF. CDR3 nucleotides: TGTGCCAGCAGTTATAGCGCTGACGGGGTCGGGGAGCTGTTTTTT.

DNA for the CDR3: TGTGCCAGCAGCTTTAGCCAGGGGGTTCCAACCTACGAGCAGTACTTC. It specifies CASSFSQGVPTYEQYF. The rearrangement uses TRBV9 and TRBJ2-7; TRBD1 matches 7 bases. CDR3 length: 16 residues. The germline gives CDR1 SGDLS, CDR2 YYNGEE. Trimming cost V 4 bases and J 2 bases; bases outside gene matches: 12.

This clone was detected a few times. The V gene is TRBV4-3, the J gene TRBJ2-2; TRBD1 matches at 7 bases. CDR1 and CDR2 (germline): LGHNA, YSLEER. Trimming took 0 bases from V and 5 from J; bases not matched to a gene: 0. The CDR3 is made up of 14 amino acids. CDR3 region: CASSQEQGTGELFF. CDR3 nucleotide sequence: TGCGCCAGCAGCCAAGAACAGGGGACCGGGGAGCTGTTTTTT.

V and J are TRBV18 and TRBJ2-1, with 12 bases aligning to TRBD1. Germline CDR1 KGHSH, CDR2 LQKENI. The V gene end was trimmed by 4 bases and the J gene end by 8 bases; junction bases not matched to a gene: 6. CDR3 length equals 15 residues. The CDR3 spells CASSLGTGGRDEQFF. The CDR3 bases are TGTGCCAGCTCACTGGGGACAGGGGGCAGGGATGAGCAGTTCTTC.